The 17 T cell receptor beta chains below were found in one sample sequenced in a study of T cell changes during pregnancy in multiple sclerosis. The repertoire was sequenced with immunoSEQ multiplex PCR; TCRdb's copy has only in-frame clones and lacks some. The top ten hold roughly 2.5% of the sample, which has over 65,000 clones, about 89% seen once. Specimen: peripheral blood, collected in the first trimester of pregnancy. The receptors here all came from a female donor with multiple sclerosis, enrolled in a pregnancy study.

The V call is TRBV6-5, the J call TRBJ1-4, with D perhaps TRBD1 (6 bases). Germline CDR1 is MNHEY and CDR2 is SVGAGI. This CDR3 has 15 residues. Trimming took off 5 bases at V and 7 bases at J, with 17 bases between the two ends. The CDR3 sequence: CASSRQTGSSEKLFF. The DNA for the CDR3 is TGTGCCAGCAGTCGCCAAACAGGGAGTAGTGAAAAACTGTTTTTT.

V gene TRBV28 combines with J gene TRBJ2-4; no firm D call. The V end was cut by 6 bases, the J end by 8 bases, with 11 bases between. Germline CDR1 and CDR2: MDHEN and SYDVKM. There are 12 residues in the CDR3. CDR3 loop: CASSLGPDIQYF. The CDR3 DNA sequence: TGTGCCAGCAGCCTTGGCCCAGACATTCAGTACTTC.

The chain combines TRBV10-1 with TRBJ1-5; perhaps TRBD1 as D (5 bases). The CDR3 has 14 residues. Trimming removed 9 bases at V and 0 bases at J, with 12 bases between. The germline CDR1 and CDR2 sequences are WNHNN and SYGVQD (reference sequence). CDR3 in amino acids: CASNQGDSNQPQHF. The CDR3 DNA is TGCGCCAGTAACCAGGGCGATAGCAATCAGCCCCAGCATTTT.

The chain links TRBV11-3 to TRBJ1-1, with TRBD1 matching 9 bases. The CDR3 covers 14 residues. V trimming: 5 bases; J trimming: 8 bases; junction bases outside the gene matches: 9. The germline gives CDR1 SGHNT, CDR2 YENEEA. This CDR3 reads CASSRDRAASEAFF. CDR3 nucleotides: TGTGCCAGCAGCCGGGACAGGGCGGCTTCGGAAGCTTTCTTT.

The chain links TRBV29-1 to TRBJ1-2; a possible D gene is TRBD1 (6 bases). V gave up 4 bases and J gave up 2 bases, with 17 bases separating them. The CDR3 is 15 amino acids. Looked up from germline, CDR1 is SQVTM and CDR2 is ANQGSEA. The CDR3, as DNA: TGCAGCGTTGGGCGGTTAACAGGGTCCAACTATGGCTACACCTTC. Amino acid sequence: CSVGRLTGSNYGYTF.

The chain couples TRBV2 to TRBJ2-4; the D gene is possibly TRBD2 (6 bases). The CDR3 loop spans 15 amino acids. Trimming left V 6 bases short and J 1 base short, with 13 bases between. Germline V gene sequence: CDR1 SNHLY, CDR2 FYNNEI. CDR3 bases: TGTGCCAGCAGCGCGGGACCGGGGGCCAAAAACATTCAGTACTTC. Translating it yields CASSAGPGAKNIQYF.

This clone occurred once. This chain uses TRBV5-8 with TRBJ2-5; 8 nucleotides match TRBD1. Trimming took 2 bases from V and 4 from J; bases not matched to a gene: 4. This CDR3 comprises 14 residues. Germline CDR1 is SGHTS and CDR2 is YDEGEE. CDR3 nucleotides: TGTGCCAGCAGCTTCGGACAGGGTGGAGAGACCCAGTACTTC. It specifies CASSFGQGGETQYF.

The chain links TRBV19 to TRBJ2-2; 8 nucleotides agree with TRBD1. After removal of 10 bases from V and 7 bases from J, the junction contained 8 bases not matched to a gene. The CDR3 sequence is 13 residues long. Germline assignment: CDR1 LNHDA and CDR2 SQIVND (reference sequence). CDR3 amino acids: CAIRTGYGGELFF. CDR3 nucleotide sequence: TGTGCCATCCGGACAGGGTATGGCGGGGAGCTGTTTTTT.

This clone was detected only once. The chain employs TRBV5-8 and TRBJ1-2; 8 positions match TRBD1. In germline, CDR1 is SGHTS, CDR2 YDEGEE. V lost 1 base, J lost 7 bases, and 9 bases stayed unmatched. This CDR3 spans 15 amino acids. CDR3 loop: CASSLTDADRGGYTF. The CDR3 DNA is TGTGCCAGCAGCTTGACGGACGCAGACAGGGGTGGCTACACCTTC.

V usage is TRBV6-5 and J usage is TRBJ1-2, with D possibly matching TRBD1 (5 bases). V was trimmed by 6 bases and J by 0 bases, leaving 14 bases between them. CDR1 and CDR2 from the germline V gene are MNHEY and SVGAGI. There are 15 residues in the CDR3. The CDR3 nucleotides read TGTGCCAGCAGGCACCTACAGGCCACTAACTATGGCTACACCTTC. It is translated as CASRHLQATNYGYTF.

The chain couples TRBV29-1 to TRBJ2-5; D perhaps matches TRBD1 (6 bases). The V end lost 1 base, the J end lost 3 bases, and 15 bases lay between the germline ends. The CDR3 consists of 15 residues. Germline loops: CDR1 SQVTM, CDR2 ANQGSEA. Here the CDR3 DNA reads TGCAGCGTTGAAGGCCCCGGACAGCTCAAAGAGACCCAGTACTTC. Translation gives CSVEGPGQLKETQYF.

This clone was observed a handful of times. This chain uses TRBV7-3 with TRBJ1-1; TRBD1 agrees at 7 bases. Unmatched junction bases numbered 5, after V lost 5 bases and J lost 8 bases. CDR1 and CDR2 from the germline V gene are SGHTA and FQGTGA. The CDR3 is 12 amino acids. The CDR3 protein is CASSTRTGEAFF. The CDR3 DNA reads TGTGCCAGCAGCACTAGGACAGGAGAAGCTTTCTTT.

The rearrangement uses TRBV19 and TRBJ2-3; D remains ambiguous. The CDR3 is made up of 16 amino acids. The germline CDR1 and CDR2 sequences are LNHDA and SQIVND (reference sequence). Deletions cut 6 bases from V and 1 base from J, with 17 bases between. The CDR3 nucleotides are TGTGCCAGTAGCCTAAACTTACCCCGGGGCACAGATACGCAGTATTTT. Protein product: CASSLNLPRGTDTQYF.

The chain uses TRBV28 and TRBJ2-7; 10 positions agree with TRBD2. Trimming took 3 bases from V and 0 from J; bases not matched to a gene: 2. Germline V gene lookup returns CDR1 MDHEN and CDR2 SYDVKM. This CDR3 is 15 amino acids long. This CDR3 reads CASSLTSGYSYEQYF. DNA for the CDR3: TGTGCCAGCAGTTTGACTAGCGGGTACTCCTACGAGCAGTACTTC.

This rearrangement joins TRBV11-2 to TRBJ1-3; 9 nucleotides align to TRBD1. The CDR3 totals 16 residues. Germline CDR1 reads SGHAT; CDR2 reads FQNNGV. The junction had 11 bases not matched to a gene; V was cut back by 4 bases and J by 7 bases. The CDR3 sequence: CASSSGRGTGRNTIYF. The CDR3 DNA reads TGTGCCAGCAGCTCCGGCCGGGGGACAGGGAGGAACACCATATATTTT.

The J gene is TRBJ2-7, the V gene TRBV7-9, with unresolved D. Trimming cost V 6 bases and J 2 bases, with 8 bases left between them. Germline CDR1 and CDR2: SEHNR and FQNEAQ (reference sequence). CDR3 size: 12 residues. The CDR3 loop reads CASRAETYEQYF. CDR3 coding DNA: TGTGCCAGCAGGGCGGAAACCTACGAGCAGTACTTC.

This chain joins TRBV7-9 and TRBJ1-2; no firm D call. The germline gives CDR1 SEHNR, CDR2 FQNEAQ (reference sequence). V lost 7 bases and J lost 4, with 19 bases in between. The CDR3 has 15 amino acids. Here the CDR3 reads CASTPPLGNFYGYTF. In DNA form, the CDR3 reads TGTGCCAGCACTCCCCCGCTGGGCAATTTCTATGGCTACACCTTC. The entire variable domain, with the rest obtained from reference TRBV7-9 and TRBJ1-2, is as follows: DTGVSQNPRHKITKRGQNVTFRCDPISEHNRLYWYRQTLGQGPEFLTYFQNEAQLEKSRLLSDRFSAERPKGSFSTLEIQRTEQGDSAMYLCASTPPLGNFYGYTFGSGTRLTVV.